This T cell receptor beta chain emerged from a study of blood T cells in healthy people across ages. Total RNA amounts of at least 5.5 micrograms were extracted per sample. A second roughly 6 to 11 cycle PCR used barcoded and J-beta primers. Every cDNA molecule bore a tag from a template-switch adaptor containing 12 random nucleotides. Via MiXCR, TCRdb re-called the 5' RACE reads, giving one row per CDR3 protein. This table has more than 1,400,000 distinct CDR3 sequences, around 42% appearing once. Findings and limits, study-wide: Estimates based on one million T cells were treated as lower bounds.

The CDR3 sequence is 14 residues long. Germline V gene data show CDR1 as MGHRA and CDR2 as YSYEKL. V was trimmed by 3 bases and J by 1 base, leaving 6 bases between them. As regards this clonotype: Its antigen is still unknown.

Sequenced sample: blood. The chain employs TRBV4-1 and TRBJ2-2, with D hard to call. The TCR sequence derives from a woman under 30 in good health. The CDR3 bases are TGCGCCAGCAGCCAGAATTTGAACACCGGGGAGCTGTTTTTT. As protein: CASSQNLNTGELFF.